Included here is one T cell receptor beta chain sequence, with context. Patients got ipilimumab 1 mg/kg beginning 14 to 28 days post-transplant. This sample was taken from a study of ipilimumab plus nivolumab after autologous stem cell transplantation. Libraries were prepared by immunoSEQ multiplex PCR; TCRdb keeps only in-frame clonotypes and omits some of them. The sample lists some 25,000 clones; more than 70% were seen once. Trimming stripped 3 bases from V and 8 bases from J, with 11 bases between. The germline CDR1 and CDR2 sequences are SGHTA and FQGNSA. The CDR3 length is 13 residues. The receptor was derived from a male donor with diffuse large B-cell lymphoma. The material sequenced was PBMCs, taken in a trial of ipilimumab plus nivolumab as post-transplant consolidation. The gene calls are TRBV7-2 and TRBJ2-4, with D perhaps matching TRBD1 or TRBD2 (5 bases each). The CDR3: CASSLGVGDIQYF. The CDR3 DNA reads TGTGCCAGCAGCTTGGGGGTAGGGGACATTCAGTACTTC.